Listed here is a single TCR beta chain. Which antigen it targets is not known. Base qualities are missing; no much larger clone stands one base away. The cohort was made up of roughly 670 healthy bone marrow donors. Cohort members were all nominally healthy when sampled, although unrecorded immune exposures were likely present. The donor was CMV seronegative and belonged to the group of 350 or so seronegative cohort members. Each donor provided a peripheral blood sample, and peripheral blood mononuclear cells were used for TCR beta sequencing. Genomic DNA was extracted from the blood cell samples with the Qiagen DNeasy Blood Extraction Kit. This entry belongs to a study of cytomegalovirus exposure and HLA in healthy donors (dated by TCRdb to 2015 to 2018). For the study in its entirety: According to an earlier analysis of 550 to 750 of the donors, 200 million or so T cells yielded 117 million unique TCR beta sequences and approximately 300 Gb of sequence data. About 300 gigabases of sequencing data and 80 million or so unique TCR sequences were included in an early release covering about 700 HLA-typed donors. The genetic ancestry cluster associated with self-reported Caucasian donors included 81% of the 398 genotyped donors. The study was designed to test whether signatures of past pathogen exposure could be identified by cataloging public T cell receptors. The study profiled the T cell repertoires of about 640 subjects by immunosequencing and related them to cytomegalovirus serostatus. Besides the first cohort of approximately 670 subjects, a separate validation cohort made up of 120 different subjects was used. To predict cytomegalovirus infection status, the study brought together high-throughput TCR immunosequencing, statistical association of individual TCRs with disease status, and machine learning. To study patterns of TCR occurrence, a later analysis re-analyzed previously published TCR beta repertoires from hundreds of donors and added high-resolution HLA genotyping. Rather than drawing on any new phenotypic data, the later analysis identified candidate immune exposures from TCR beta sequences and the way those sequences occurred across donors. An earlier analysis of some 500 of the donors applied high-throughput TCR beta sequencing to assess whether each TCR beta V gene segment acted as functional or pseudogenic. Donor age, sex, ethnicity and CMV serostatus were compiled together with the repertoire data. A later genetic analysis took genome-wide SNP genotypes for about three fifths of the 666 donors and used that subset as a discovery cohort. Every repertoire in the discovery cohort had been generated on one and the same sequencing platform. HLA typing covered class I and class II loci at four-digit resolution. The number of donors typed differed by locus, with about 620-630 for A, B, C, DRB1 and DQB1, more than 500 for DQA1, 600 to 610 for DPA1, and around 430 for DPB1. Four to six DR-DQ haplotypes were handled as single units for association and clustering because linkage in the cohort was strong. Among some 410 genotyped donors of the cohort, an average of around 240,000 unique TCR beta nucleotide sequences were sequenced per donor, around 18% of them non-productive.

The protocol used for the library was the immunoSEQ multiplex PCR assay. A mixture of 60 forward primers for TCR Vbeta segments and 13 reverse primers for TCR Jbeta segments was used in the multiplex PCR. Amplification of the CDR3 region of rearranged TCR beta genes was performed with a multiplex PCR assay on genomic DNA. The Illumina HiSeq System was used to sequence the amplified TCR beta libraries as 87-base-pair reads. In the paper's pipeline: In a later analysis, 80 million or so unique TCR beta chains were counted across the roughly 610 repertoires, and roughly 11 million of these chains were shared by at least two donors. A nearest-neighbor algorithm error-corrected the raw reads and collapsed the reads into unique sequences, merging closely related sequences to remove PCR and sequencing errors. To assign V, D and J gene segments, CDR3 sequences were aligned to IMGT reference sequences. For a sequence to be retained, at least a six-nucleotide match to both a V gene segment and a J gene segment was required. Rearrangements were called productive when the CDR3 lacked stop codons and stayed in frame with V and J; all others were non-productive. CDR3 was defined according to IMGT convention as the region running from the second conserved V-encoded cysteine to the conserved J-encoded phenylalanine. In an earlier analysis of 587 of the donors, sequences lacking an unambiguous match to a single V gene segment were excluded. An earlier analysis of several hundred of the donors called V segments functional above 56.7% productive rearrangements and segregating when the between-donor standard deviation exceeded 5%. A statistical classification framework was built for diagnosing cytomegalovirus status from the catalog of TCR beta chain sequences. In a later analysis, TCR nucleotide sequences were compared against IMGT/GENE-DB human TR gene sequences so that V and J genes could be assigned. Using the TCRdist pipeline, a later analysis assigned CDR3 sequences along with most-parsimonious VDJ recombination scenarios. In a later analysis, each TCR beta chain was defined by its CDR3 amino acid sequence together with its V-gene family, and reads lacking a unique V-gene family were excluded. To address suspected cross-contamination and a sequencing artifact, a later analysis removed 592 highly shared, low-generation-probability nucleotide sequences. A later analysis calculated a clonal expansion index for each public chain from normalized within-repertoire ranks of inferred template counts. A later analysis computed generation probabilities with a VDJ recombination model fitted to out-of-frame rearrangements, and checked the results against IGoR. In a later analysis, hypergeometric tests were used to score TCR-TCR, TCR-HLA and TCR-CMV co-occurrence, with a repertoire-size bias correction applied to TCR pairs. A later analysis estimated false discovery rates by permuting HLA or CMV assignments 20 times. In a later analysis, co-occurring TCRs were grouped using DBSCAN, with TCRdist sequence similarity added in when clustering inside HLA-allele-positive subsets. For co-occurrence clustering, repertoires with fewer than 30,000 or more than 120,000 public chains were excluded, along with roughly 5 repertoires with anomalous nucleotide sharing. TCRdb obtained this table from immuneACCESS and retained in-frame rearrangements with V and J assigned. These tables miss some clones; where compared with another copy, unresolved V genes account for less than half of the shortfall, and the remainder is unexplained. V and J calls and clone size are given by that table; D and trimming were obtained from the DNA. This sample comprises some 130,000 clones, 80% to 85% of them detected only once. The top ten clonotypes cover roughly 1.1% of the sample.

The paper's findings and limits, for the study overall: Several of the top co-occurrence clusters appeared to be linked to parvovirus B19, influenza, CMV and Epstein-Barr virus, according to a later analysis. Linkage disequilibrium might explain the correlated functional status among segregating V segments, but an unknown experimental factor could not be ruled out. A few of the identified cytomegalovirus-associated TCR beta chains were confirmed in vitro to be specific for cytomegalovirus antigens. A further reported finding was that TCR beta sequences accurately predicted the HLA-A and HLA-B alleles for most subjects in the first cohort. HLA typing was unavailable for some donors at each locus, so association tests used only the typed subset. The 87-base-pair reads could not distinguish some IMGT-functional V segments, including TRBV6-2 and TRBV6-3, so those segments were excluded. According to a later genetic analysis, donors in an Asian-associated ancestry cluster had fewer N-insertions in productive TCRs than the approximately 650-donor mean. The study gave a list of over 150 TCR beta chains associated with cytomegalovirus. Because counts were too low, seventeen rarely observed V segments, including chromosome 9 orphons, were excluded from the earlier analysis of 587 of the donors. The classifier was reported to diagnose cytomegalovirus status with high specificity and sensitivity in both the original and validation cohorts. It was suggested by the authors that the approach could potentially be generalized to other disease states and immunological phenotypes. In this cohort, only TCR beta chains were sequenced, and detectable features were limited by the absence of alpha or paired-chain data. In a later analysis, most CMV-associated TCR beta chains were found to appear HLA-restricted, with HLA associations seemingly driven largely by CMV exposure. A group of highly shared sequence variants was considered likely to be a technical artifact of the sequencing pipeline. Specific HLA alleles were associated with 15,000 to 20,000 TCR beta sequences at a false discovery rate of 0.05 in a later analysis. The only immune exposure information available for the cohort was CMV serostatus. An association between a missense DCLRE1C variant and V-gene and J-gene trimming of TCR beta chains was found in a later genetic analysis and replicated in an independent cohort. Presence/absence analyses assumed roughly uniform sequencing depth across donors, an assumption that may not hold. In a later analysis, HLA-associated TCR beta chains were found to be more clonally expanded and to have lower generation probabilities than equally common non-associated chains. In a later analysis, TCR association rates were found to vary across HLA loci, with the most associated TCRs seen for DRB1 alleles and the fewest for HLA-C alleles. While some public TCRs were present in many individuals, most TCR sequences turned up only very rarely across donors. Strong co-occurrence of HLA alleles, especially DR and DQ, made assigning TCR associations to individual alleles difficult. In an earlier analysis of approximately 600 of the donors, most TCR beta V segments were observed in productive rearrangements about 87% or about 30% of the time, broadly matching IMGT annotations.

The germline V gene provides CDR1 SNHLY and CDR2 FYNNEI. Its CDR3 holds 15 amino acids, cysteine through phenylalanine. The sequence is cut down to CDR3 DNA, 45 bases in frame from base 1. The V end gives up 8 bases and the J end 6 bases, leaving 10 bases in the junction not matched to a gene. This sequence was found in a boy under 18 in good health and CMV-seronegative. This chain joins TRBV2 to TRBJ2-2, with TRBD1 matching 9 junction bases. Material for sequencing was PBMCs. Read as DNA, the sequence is TGTGCCAGCCATACAGGGGGCGCGAGGTCCGGGGAGCTGTTTTTT. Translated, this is CASHTGGARSGELFF.